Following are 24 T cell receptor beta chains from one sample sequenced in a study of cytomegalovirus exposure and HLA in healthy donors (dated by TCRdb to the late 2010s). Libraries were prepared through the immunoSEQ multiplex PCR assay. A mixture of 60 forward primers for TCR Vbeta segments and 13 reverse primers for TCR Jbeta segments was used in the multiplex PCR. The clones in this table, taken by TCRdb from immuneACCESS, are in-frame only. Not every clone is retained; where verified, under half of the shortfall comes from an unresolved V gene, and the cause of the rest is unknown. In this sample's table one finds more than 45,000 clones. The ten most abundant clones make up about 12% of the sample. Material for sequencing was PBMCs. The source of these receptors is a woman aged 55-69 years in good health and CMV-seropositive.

The CDR3 DNA sequence: TGCGCCAGCAGCTTGGCCGCGGGGGGGAACACTGAAGCTTTCTTT. Amino acids: CASSLAAGGNTEAFF. The rearrangement joins TRBV5-1 to TRBJ1-1, with D tentatively TRBD1 (5 bases). Per germline, CDR1 SGHRS and CDR2 YFSETQ. V lost 0 bases to trimming and J lost 1 base, with 10 bases between them. CDR3 size: 15 residues.

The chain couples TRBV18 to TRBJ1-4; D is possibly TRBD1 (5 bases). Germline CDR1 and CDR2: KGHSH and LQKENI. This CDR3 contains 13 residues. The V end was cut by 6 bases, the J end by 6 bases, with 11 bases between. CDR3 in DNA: TGTGCCAGCTCCCCATCCAGGGATGAAAAACTGTTTTTT. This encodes CASSPSRDEKLFF.

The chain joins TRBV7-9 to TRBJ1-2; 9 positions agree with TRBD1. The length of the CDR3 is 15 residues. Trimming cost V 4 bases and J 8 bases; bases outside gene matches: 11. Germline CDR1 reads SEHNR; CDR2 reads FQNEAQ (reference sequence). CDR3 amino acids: CASSSMGQGLVGYTF. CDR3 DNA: TGTGCCAGCAGCTCGATGGGACAGGGTCTGGTCGGCTACACCTTC.

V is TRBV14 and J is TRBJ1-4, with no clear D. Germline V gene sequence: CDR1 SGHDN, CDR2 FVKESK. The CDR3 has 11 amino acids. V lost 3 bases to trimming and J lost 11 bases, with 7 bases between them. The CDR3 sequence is CASSQRGKLFF. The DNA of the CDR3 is TGTGCCAGCAGCCAGCGCGGTAAACTGTTTTTT. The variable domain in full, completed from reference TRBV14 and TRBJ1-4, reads EAGVTQFPSHSVIEKGQTVTLRCDPISGHDNLYWYRRVMGKEIKFLLHFVKESKQDESGMPNNRFLAERTGGTYSTLKVQPAELEDSGVYFCASSQRGKLFFGSGTQLSVL.

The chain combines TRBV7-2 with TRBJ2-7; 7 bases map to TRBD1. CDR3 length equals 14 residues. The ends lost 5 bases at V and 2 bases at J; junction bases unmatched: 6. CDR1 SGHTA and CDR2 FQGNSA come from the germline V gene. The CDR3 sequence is CASSPRQGAYEQYF. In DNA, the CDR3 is TGTGCCAGCAGCCCAAGACAGGGCGCCTACGAGCAGTACTTC.

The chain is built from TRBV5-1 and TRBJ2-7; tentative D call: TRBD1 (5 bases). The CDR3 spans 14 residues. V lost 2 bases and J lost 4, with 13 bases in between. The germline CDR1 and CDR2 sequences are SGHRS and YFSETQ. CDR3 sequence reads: CASSLGRAQYEQYF. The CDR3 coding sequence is TGCGCCAGCAGCTTAGGCAGGGCCCAATACGAGCAGTACTTC.

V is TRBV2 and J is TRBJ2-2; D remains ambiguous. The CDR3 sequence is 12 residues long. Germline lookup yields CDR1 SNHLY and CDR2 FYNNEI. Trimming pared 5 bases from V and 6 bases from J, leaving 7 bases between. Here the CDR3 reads CASSYSPGELFF. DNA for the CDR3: TGTGCCAGCAGTTATTCCCCCGGGGAGCTGTTTTTT.

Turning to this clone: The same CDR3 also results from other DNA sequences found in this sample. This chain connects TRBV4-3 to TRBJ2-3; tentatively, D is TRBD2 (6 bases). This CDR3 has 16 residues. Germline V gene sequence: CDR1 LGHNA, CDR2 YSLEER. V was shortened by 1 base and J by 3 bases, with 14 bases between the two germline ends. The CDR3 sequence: CASSQGGSGSTDTQYF. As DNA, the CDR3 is TGCGCCAGCAGCCAAGGCGGTAGCGGTAGTACAGATACGCAGTATTTT.

The CDR3 DNA is TGCGCCAGCAGCCTCAGCGGGGGCTCCTACGAGCAGTACTTC. This gives the protein CASSLSGGSYEQYF. V gene TRBV5-1 combines with J gene TRBJ2-7; 8 bases map to TRBD2. This CDR3 comprises 14 residues. Germline lookup yields CDR1 SGHRS and CDR2 YFSETQ. The trim removed 4 bases at V and 0 bases at J, leaving 3 bases unmatched.

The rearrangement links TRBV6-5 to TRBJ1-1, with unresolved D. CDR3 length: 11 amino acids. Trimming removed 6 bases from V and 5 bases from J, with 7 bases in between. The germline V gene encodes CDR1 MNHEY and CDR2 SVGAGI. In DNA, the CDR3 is TGTGCCAGCAGCCGGTGGACTGAAGCTTTCTTT. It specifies CASSRWTEAFF.

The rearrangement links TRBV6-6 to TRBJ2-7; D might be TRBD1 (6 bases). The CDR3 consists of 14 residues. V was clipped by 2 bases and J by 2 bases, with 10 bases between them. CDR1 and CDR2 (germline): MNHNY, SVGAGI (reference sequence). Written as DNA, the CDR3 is TGTGCCAGCAGTTACCCAGGGGTCGCCTACGAGCAGTACTTC. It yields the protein CASSYPGVAYEQYF.

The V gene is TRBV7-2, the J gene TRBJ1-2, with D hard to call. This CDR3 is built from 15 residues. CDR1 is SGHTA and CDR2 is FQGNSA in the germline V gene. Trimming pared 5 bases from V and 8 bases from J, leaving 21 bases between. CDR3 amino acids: CASSLRTVLGEGYTF. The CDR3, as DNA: TGTGCCAGCAGCCTACGGACGGTCCTCGGGGAGGGCTACACCTTC.

The CDR3 here is CASSPRTGREQYF. DNA for the CDR3: TGTGCCAGCAGCCCCAGGACAGGACGCGAGCAGTACTTC. The rearrangement uses TRBV7-2 and TRBJ2-7, with 7 positions matching TRBD1. The CDR3 consists of 13 residues. V gave up 5 bases and J gave up 6 bases; unmatched junction bases: 7. The germline V gene has CDR1 SGHTA and CDR2 FQGNSA.

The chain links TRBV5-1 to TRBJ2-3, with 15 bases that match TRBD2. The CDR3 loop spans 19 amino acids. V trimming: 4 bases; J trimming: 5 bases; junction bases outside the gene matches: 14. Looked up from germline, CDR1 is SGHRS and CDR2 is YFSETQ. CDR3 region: CASSTGTSGGTSLGDTQYF. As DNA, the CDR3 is TGCGCCAGCAGCACCGGGACTAGCGGGGGGACATCTCTTGGAGATACGCAGTATTTT.

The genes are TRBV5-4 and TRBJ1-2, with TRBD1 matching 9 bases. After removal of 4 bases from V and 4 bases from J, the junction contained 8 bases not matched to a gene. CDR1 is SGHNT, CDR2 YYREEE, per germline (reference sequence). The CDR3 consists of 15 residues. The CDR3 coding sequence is TGTGCCAGCAGCCTGGGACAGGGCGTTGTCTATGGCTACACCTTC. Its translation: CASSLGQGVVYGYTF.

In DNA form, the CDR3 reads TGCAGTCCATCTAGTCGAGAGACCCAGTACTTC. It encodes CSPSSRETQYF. The chain uses TRBV20-1 and TRBJ2-5; D not certain. Germline values: CDR1 DFQATT, CDR2 SNEGSKA (reference sequence). V lost 8 bases, J lost 4 bases, and 11 bases lay in between. CDR3 length: 11 amino acids.

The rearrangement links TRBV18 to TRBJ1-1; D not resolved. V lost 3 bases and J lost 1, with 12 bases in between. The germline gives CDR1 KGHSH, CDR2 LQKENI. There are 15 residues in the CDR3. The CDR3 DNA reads TGTGCCAGCTCACCCTCTCTCGAGGCGAACACTGAAGCTTTCTTT. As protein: CASSPSLEANTEAFF.

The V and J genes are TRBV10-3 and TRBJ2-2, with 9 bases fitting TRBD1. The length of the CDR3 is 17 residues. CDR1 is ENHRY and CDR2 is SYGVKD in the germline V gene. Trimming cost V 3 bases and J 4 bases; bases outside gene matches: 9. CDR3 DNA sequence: TGTGCCATCAGTGAAAGGACCGGGACAGGGAGCACCGGGGAGCTGTTTTTT. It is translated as CAISERTGTGSTGELFF.

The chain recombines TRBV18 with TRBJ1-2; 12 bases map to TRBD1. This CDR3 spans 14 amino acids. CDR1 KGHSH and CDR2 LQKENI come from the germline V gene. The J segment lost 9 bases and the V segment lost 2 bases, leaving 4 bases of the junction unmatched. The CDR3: CASSPTGQGASYTF. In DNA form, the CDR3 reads TGTGCCAGCTCACCAACGGGACAGGGGGCTAGCTACACCTTC.

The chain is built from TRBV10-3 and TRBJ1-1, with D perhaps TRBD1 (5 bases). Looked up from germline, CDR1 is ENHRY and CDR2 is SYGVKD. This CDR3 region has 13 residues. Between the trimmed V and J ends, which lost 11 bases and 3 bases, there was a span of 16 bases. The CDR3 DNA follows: TGTGCCTCCAGCCGCCCGGGGGACACTGAAGCTTTCTTT. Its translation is CASSRPGDTEAFF.

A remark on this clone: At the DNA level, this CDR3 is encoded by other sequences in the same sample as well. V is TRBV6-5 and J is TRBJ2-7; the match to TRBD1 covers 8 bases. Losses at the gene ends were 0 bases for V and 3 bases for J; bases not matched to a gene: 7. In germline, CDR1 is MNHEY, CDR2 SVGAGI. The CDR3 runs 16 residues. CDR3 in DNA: TGTGCCAGCAGTTACTCTGGACAGGGAATGGGCTACGAGCAGTACTTC. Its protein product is CASSYSGQGMGYEQYF.

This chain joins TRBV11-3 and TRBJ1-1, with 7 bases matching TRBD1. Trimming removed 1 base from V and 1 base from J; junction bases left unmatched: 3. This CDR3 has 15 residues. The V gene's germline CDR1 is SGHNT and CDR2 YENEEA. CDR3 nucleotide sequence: TGTGCCAGCAGCTTAGGTCGGACAGGGAACACTGAAGCTTTCTTT. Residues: CASSLGRTGNTEAFF.

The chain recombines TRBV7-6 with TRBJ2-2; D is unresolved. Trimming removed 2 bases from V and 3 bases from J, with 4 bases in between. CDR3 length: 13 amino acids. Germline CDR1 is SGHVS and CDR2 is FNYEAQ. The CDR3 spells CASSLQDTGELFF. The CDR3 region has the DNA TGTGCCAGCAGCTTACAGGACACCGGGGAGCTGTTTTTT.

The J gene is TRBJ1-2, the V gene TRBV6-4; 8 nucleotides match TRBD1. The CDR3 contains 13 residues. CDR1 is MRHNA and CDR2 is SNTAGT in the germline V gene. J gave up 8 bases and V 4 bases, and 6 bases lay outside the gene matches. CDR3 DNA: TGTGCCAGCAGTGGCGGCAGGGGGCACGGCTACACCTTC. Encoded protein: CASSGGRGHGYTF.